This T cell receptor beta chain appears in the sequencing data of a study of blood T cell repertoires in COVID-19. CDR1 is KGHSH, CDR2 LQKENI, per germline. The length of the CDR3 is 14 residues. V shed 6 bases and J 5 bases; nucleotides not matched to a gene: 9. The assay was immunoSEQ multiplex PCR, and TCRdb's table has in-frame clones only and misses some. The profile shows 300,000 to 350,000 clones, roughly 88% of them singletons. The sequence was collected from a young man who had recovered from COVID-19. Sequencing used PBMCs or T cells enriched from blood (not recorded which). This chain connects TRBV18 to TRBJ1-2; TRBD1 matches at 7 bases. The chain's CDR3 is CASSPDRDFYGYTF. DNA for the CDR3: TGTGCCAGCTCGCCCGACAGGGATTTTTATGGCTACACCTTC.